The entry below gives a single T cell receptor (beta chain) sequence along with its context. This sample was included in a study of read filtering for tumor transcriptome and immune sequencing. Molecular barcoded adaptors covering alpha/delta and beta/gamma chains were used on 400 ng RNA. MiXCR, applied by TCRdb to the reads, yields one record per CDR3 protein. Among approximately 65,000 distinct CDR3 sequences listed, about 15% were seen once. The CDR3 extends over 13 amino acids. V gave up 7 bases and J gave up 3 bases, with 15 bases separating them. Germline assignment: CDR1 SQVTM and CDR2 ANQGSEA.

The clonotype comes from a donor at least 40 years old with multiple myeloma. The sample consisted of a population of CD138-negative cells sorted from bone marrow. The rearrangement uses TRBV29-1 and TRBJ2-5, with D possibly matching TRBD1 (5 bases). The CDR3 DNA sequence: TGCAGCGCCCGTGACGGACACGAAGAGACCCAGTACTTC. It translates to CSARDGHEETQYF.